Below, 13 T cell receptor beta chains from the same sample are listed, as sequenced in a study of control samples from healthy donors and cancer patients. Here immunoSEQ multiplex PCR was the method, and the copy in TCRdb shows in-frame clones only, minus some. This table has some 120,000 clones, roughly 90% appearing once. Specimen: blood. These receptors came from a man aged 45-60 years in good health.

The V gene is TRBV5-6, the J gene TRBJ1-6; D is ambiguous. Trimming stripped 4 bases from V and 10 bases from J, with 15 bases between. Per the germline V gene, CDR1 is SGHDT and CDR2 is YYEEEE. The CDR3 has 14 amino acids. The CDR3 DNA reads TGTGCCAGCAGCATGAATCGAGGGAACTCACCCCTCCACTTT. It codes for CASSMNRGNSPLHF.

The chain combines TRBV9 with TRBJ2-1; 7 nucleotides line up with TRBD2. Germline assignment: CDR1 SGDLS and CDR2 YYNGEE. The CDR3 consists of 12 residues. The V and J ends lost 0 bases and 13 bases, in that order; junction bases with no gene match: 4. Written as DNA, the CDR3 is TGTGCCAGCAGCGTAGTGGGAGGGTCTCAGTTCTTC. It yields the protein CASSVVGGSQFF.

This rearrangement joins TRBV6-2 or TRBV6-3 to TRBJ1-5; tentatively, D is TRBD1 (5 bases). Trimming took off 0 bases at V and 4 bases at J, with 16 bases between the two ends. This CDR3 has 17 residues. The germline V gene encodes CDR1 MNHEY and CDR2 SVGEGT. In nucleotides, the CDR3 is TGTGCCAGCAGTTACTCGAGTAACGGGGCTGATAATCAGCCCCAGCATTTT. The encoded protein is CASSYSSNGADNQPQHF.

This clone turned up a few times. The J gene is TRBJ2-7, the V gene TRBV30; 7 bases match TRBD2. The junction had 8 bases not matched to a gene; V was cut back by 3 bases and J by 6 bases. Germline values: CDR1 GTSNPN, CDR2 SVGIG (reference sequence). The CDR3 length is 13 residues. The CDR3 is CAWSEAGVGEQYF. In nucleotides, the CDR3 is TGTGCCTGGAGCGAGGCGGGGGTAGGCGAGCAGTACTTC.

CDR3 sequence reads: CASSPVTGYNSPLHF. The DNA for the CDR3 is TGTGCCAGCAGCCCTGTGACGGGCTATAATTCACCCCTCCACTTT. The genes are TRBV11-2 and TRBJ1-6; no definite D call. CDR1 and CDR2 from the germline V gene are SGHAT and FQNNGV. The CDR3 extends over 15 amino acids. V was clipped by 5 bases and J by 3 bases, with 11 bases between them.

CDR3 nucleotides: TGTGCCAGCGCGGCCGCCCGGACAGGGACTTTCCAAGAGACCCAGTACTTC. Translated, it gives CASAAARTGTFQETQYF. J is TRBJ2-5 and V is TRBV9; TRBD1 aligns across 8 bases. The trim removed 7 bases at V and 1 base at J, leaving 15 bases unmatched. This CDR3 is built from 17 residues. Germline values: CDR1 SGDLS, CDR2 YYNGEE.

The chain uses TRBV27 and TRBJ1-3, with a possible D match to TRBD1 (6 bases). V was clipped by 5 bases and J by 4 bases, with 9 bases between them. The length of the CDR3 is 13 residues. The germline gives CDR1 MNHEY, CDR2 SMNVEV (reference sequence). The CDR3 nucleotides read TGTGCCAGCAGTCTCACAGGGGGAAACACCATATATTTT. Amino acid sequence: CASSLTGGNTIYF.

V usage is TRBV11-2 and J usage is TRBJ1-6; unclear D gene. V lost 5 bases, J lost 10 bases, and 15 bases lay in between. The CDR3 totals 14 residues. Germline assignment: CDR1 SGHAT and CDR2 FQNNGV. The CDR3 loop reads CASSQQTSGSPLHF. The CDR3 region has the DNA TGTGCCAGCAGCCAACAAACCTCGGGGTCACCCCTCCACTTT.

For the CDR3, the DNA is TGTGCCAGCAGTGAAGGAATAGGTGACAGGGGGACTTATGGAAACACCATATATTTT. Residues: CASSEGIGDRGTYGNTIYF. J is TRBJ1-3 and V is TRBV6-1, with 9 bases that match TRBD1. V dropped 1 base and J dropped 3; count of bases not matched to a gene: 13. Germline V CDR1 and CDR2: MNHNS, SASEGT. This CDR3 region has 19 residues.

The DNA of the CDR3 is TGTGCCAGTAGTATAGCCGCAGTAAACACTGAAGCTTTCTTT. The encoded protein is CASSIAAVNTEAFF. V usage is TRBV19 and J usage is TRBJ1-1, with D unclear. V was cut by 1 base and J by 2 bases, with 8 bases left in between. The CDR3 length is 14 residues. Germline V gene data show CDR1 as LNHDA and CDR2 as SQIVND (reference sequence).

This sequence joins TRBV5-4 and TRBJ2-7; 9 positions agree with TRBD2. The CDR3 covers 16 residues. The V and J ends lost 4 bases and 1 base, in that order; junction bases with no gene match: 9. Germline lookup yields CDR1 SGHNT and CDR2 YYREEE (reference sequence). The CDR3 coding sequence is TGTGCCAGCAGCCCAACGGCTAGCGGGAATTCCTACGAGCAGTACTTC. Its protein product is CASSPTASGNSYEQYF.

The V and J genes are TRBV7-2 and TRBJ1-2; the D gene is possibly TRBD1 (6 bases). The CDR3 extends over 15 amino acids. The germline gives CDR1 SGHTA, CDR2 FQGNSA. Trimming shortened V by 5 bases and J by 7 bases, and 20 bases separated the two germline ends. The CDR3 region has the DNA TGTGCCAGCAGCCCCCCTGGTAGGGGGGTCCCTGGCTACACCTTC. Its translation: CASSPPGRGVPGYTF.

In the case of this clone: The same CDR3 can be traced to other DNA sequences in this sample. The gene calls are TRBV7-2 and TRBJ1-5, with 9 bases fitting TRBD1. The CDR3 has 15 amino acids. Trimming took 2 bases from V and 4 from J; bases not matched to a gene: 3. Germline lookup yields CDR1 SGHTA and CDR2 FQGNSA. CDR3 in amino acids: CASSLRQGGNQPQHF. CDR3 nucleotides: TGTGCCAGCAGCTTAAGACAGGGGGGTAATCAGCCCCAGCATTTT.